This T cell receptor beta chain derives from a study of identical twins. General study findings and limits: Partial confounding of zero-insertion analyses by invariant MAIT and iNKT cells was possible. With beta out-of-frame sequences, excess sharing by twins was weaker. Alpha sequences that were out-of-frame and twin-shared showed an excess of low generation probability.

The CDR3 contains 14 residues. Trimming removed 4 bases from V and 5 bases from J, with 13 bases in between. From germline, CDR1 is MNHEY and CDR2 SVGAGI. MiXCR, applied by TCRdb to the 5' RACE reads, yields one record per CDR3 protein. The table includes 1.5 million or so distinct CDR3 sequences, around 33% detected once. This clonotype was detected only a few times. The antigen remains undetermined. Material: cord blood. The source is a newborn girl in good health. This rearrangement joins TRBV6-5 to TRBJ2-3, with D perhaps TRBD1 (5 bases). This CDR3 reads CASSSVQGIDTQYF. CDR3 bases: TGTGCCAGCAGTTCCGTCCAGGGAATAGATACGCAGTATTTT.